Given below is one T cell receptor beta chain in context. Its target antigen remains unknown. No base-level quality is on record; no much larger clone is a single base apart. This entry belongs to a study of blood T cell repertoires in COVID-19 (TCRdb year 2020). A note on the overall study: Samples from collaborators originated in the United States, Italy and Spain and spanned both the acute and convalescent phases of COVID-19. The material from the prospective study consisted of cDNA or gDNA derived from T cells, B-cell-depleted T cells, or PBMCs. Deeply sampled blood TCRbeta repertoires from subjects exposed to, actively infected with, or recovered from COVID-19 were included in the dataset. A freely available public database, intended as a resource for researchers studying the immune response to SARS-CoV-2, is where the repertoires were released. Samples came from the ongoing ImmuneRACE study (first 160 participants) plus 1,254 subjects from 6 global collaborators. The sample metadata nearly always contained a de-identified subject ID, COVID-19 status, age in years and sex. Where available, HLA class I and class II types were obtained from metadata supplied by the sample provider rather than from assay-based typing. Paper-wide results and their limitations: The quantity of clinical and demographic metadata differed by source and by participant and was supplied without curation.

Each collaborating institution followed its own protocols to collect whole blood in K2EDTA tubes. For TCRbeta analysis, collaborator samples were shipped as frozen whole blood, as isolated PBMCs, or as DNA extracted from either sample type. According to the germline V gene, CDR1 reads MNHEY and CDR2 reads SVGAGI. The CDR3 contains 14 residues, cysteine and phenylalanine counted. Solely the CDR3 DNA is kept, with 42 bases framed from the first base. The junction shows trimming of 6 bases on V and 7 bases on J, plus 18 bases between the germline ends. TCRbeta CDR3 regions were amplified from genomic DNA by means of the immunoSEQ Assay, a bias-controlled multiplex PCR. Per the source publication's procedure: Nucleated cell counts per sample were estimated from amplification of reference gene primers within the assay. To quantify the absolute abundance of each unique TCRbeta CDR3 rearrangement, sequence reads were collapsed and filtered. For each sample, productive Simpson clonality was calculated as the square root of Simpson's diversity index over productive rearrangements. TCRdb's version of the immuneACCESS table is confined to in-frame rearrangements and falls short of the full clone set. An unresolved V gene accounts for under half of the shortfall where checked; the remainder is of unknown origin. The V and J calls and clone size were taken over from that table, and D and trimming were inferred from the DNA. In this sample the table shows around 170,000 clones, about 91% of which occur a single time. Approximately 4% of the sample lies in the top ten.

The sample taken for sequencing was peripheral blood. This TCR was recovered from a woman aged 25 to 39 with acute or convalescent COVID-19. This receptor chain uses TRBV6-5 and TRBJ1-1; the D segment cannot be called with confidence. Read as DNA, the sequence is TGTGCCAGCAGGGGGAGTTGGGCATCCAGTGAAGCTTTCTTT. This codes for CASRGSWASSEAFF.